The clone carrying this T cell receptor (beta chain) was seen at least ten times. The sample's time point: newly diagnosed GD, antithyroid drugs for less than 3 months. PBMCs were the source of the RNA used for TCR sequencing. iRepertoire HTBI primers and Arm-PCR of CDR3 regions built TCR beta libraries. From the multiplex PCR reads, TCRdb called clonotypes with MiXCR, one entry per CDR3 protein. The data contain fewer than 400,000 distinct CDR3 sequences, about a sixth of them seen just once; the ten biggest clones take up about two fifths. This specimen comes from a study of regulatory T cells in long-lasting Graves disease. The CDR3 has 13 residues. Germline lookup yields CDR1 SGHAT and CDR2 FQNNGV. Trimming removed 7 bases from V and 4 bases from J, with 13 bases in between.

The receptor's source is a female donor with Graves disease. This material consisted of peripheral blood mononuclear cells (PBMCs), taken at new diagnosis, from a patient treated with antithyroid drugs. The V and J genes are TRBV11-2 and TRBJ1-1, with D maybe TRBD1 (6 bases). CDR3: CASNLGGGTEAFF. CDR3 nucleotide sequence: TGTGCCAGCAACCTTGGAGGGGGCACTGAAGCTTTCTTT.